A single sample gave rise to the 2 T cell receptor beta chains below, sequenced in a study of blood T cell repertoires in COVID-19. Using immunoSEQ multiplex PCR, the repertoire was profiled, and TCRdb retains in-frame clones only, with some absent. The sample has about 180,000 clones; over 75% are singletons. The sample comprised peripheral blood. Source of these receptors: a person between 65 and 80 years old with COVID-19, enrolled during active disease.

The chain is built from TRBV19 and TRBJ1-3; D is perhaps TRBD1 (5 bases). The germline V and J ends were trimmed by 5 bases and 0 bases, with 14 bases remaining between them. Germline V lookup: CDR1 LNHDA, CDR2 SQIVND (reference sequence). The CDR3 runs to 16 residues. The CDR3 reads CASSPRGHLSGNTIYF. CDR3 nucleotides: TGTGCCAGTAGTCCGAGAGGACATCTCTCTGGAAACACCATATATTTT.

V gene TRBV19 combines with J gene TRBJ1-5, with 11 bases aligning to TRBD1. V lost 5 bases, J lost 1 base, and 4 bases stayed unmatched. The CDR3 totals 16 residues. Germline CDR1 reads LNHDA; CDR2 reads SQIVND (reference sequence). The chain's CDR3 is CASSPRDRGSNQPQHF. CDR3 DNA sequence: TGTGCCAGTAGTCCTCGGGACAGGGGGAGCAATCAGCCCCAGCATTTT.